This entry describes one TCR beta chain. The data stem from a study of T cells in Graves' hyperthyroidism and ophthalmopathy. TCR beta CDR3 sequences were amplified from RNA transcripts. The HTBI set primed first-round TCR CDR3 RT-PCR. TCRdb re-called the multiplex PCR reads with MiXCR, one entry per CDR3 protein. Of roughly 400,000 distinct CDR3 sequences listed, about 14% are singletons. Trimming removed 3 bases from V and 0 bases from J, with 6 bases in between. The CDR3 sequence is 15 residues long. Germline V gene data show CDR1 as ENHRY and CDR2 as SYGVKD. Uncontrolled infection, other autoimmune disease, pregnancy or lactation barred patients from enrollment. The diagnoses drew upon clinical symptoms, serum thyroxine and TRAb, thyroid ultrasound and orbital computed tomography.

The chain employs TRBV10-3 and TRBJ2-6; D remains unclear. The clonotype originates from a man in his fifties or sixties with Graves' ophthalmopathy. The sequencing input was blood. CDR3 bases: TGTGCCATCAGTGATAATGCCTCTGGGGCCAACGTCCTGACTTTC. Its protein is CAISDNASGANVLTF.